What follows are 21 T cell receptor beta chains derived from one specimen sequenced in a study of blood T cell repertoires in COVID-19 (dated by TCRdb to between 2020 and 2021). Libraries were made using the immunoSEQ multiplex PCR assay. In its TCRdb copy, this immuneACCESS table keeps in-frame sequences only and misses some clones. Where compared with another copy, unresolved V genes explain less than half of these, and the others have no known cause. For this sample there are about 74,000 clones; 78% appear just once. Jointly, the top ten make up around a sixth of the sample. The sample taken for sequencing was peripheral blood. These TCRs come from a human donor in a cohort sampled during active COVID-19.

The rearrangement links TRBV5-1 to TRBJ2-1, with D tentatively TRBD2 (5 bases). The ends were cut back, 1 base at V and 0 bases at J, with 8 bases in the middle. CDR3 size: 15 residues. Germline V gives CDR1 SGHRS, CDR2 YFSETQ. The DNA of the CDR3 is TGCGCCAGCAGCTTGTTTGGGAGCTCCTACAATGAGCAGTTCTTC. Its protein is CASSLFGSSYNEQFF.

This clone was seen once. V and J are TRBV30 and TRBJ1-1, with D possibly TRBD1 on 5 matching bases. CDR1 and CDR2 (germline): GTSNPN, SVGIG (reference sequence). The V end lost 0 bases, the J end lost 4 bases, and 12 bases lay between the germline ends. This CDR3 is built from 14 residues. The CDR3 DNA reads as TGTGCCTGGAGTGTGAACCCAAGGGGCACTGAAGCTTTCTTT. It translates to CAWSVNPRGTEAFF.

In nucleotides, the CDR3 is TGTGCCAGCTCACCACCCAAGACAGGGGTCCGTTCCGGGGAGCTGTTTTTT. It codes for CASSPPKTGVRSGELFF. The chain couples TRBV18 to TRBJ2-2, with TRBD1 matching 8 bases. V shed 0 bases, J shed 6 bases, and the junction held 9 bases outside the gene matches. The CDR3 consists of 17 residues. Germline assignment: CDR1 KGHSH and CDR2 LQKENI.

V gene TRBV5-1 combines with J gene TRBJ2-7; D is perhaps TRBD2 (6 bases). CDR3 length: 14 residues. Trimming removed 0 bases from V and 0 bases from J, with 7 bases in between. Germline V gives CDR1 SGHRS, CDR2 YFSETQ. The CDR3 coding sequence is TGCGCCAGCAGCTTGGAGGGACTCTCCTACGAGCAGTACTTC. The encoded protein is CASSLEGLSYEQYF.

This clone was observed a few times. The chain joins TRBV20-1 to TRBJ2-7; D call uncertain. Per the germline V gene, CDR1 is DFQATT and CDR2 is SNEGSKA (reference sequence). Trimming took off 6 bases at V and 3 bases at J, with 6 bases between the two ends. This CDR3 has 10 amino acids. CDR3 in amino acids: CSAVHYEQYF. The CDR3 nucleotides read TGCAGTGCCGTACACTACGAGCAGTACTTC.

This clone was seen a handful of times. This chain joins TRBV19 and TRBJ2-7; D gene uncertain. CDR1 is LNHDA and CDR2 is SQIVND in the germline V gene (reference sequence). The ends were cut back, 4 bases at V and 3 bases at J, with 4 bases in the middle. The CDR3 spans 11 residues. This chain's CDR3 is CASSTGYEQYF. CDR3 DNA: TGTGCCAGTAGTACAGGCTACGAGCAGTACTTC.

The J gene is TRBJ2-4, the V gene TRBV3-1 (or the pseudogene TRBV3-2); D unresolved. This CDR3 spans 13 amino acids. Deletions cut 4 bases from V and 0 bases from J, with 4 bases between. The germline gives CDR1 LGHDT, CDR2 YNNKEL (reference sequence). CDR3 protein: CASSLLAKNIQYF. As DNA, the CDR3 is TGTGCCAGCAGCCTCCTAGCCAAAAACATTCAGTACTTC.

This chain's CDR3 is CASSATGIETQYF. CDR3 in DNA: TGTGCCAGCAGCGCGACAGGGATTGAGACCCAGTACTTC. The rearrangement links TRBV5-4 to TRBJ2-5; 7 bases map to TRBD1. Germline V gives CDR1 SGHNT, CDR2 YYREEE (reference sequence). CDR3 size: 13 residues. The V gene end was trimmed by 4 bases and the J gene end by 5 bases; junction bases not matched to a gene: 5.

V usage is TRBV5-8 and J usage is TRBJ2-7; a possible D gene is TRBD1 (6 bases). The CDR3 length is 15 residues. Trimming pared 0 bases from V and 1 base from J, leaving 11 bases between. CDR1 and CDR2 (germline): SGHTS, YDEGEE. The CDR3 region has the DNA TGTGCCAGCAGCTTGGTATGGACAGTATCCTACGAGCAGTACTTC. It translates to CASSLVWTVSYEQYF.

The genes are TRBV5-1 and TRBJ2-7, with 15 bases aligning to TRBD2. The CDR3 runs to 15 residues. Germline V gene lookup returns CDR1 SGHRS and CDR2 YFSETQ. The ends lost 1 base at V and 6 bases at J; junction bases unmatched: 2. CDR3 region: CASSLLGLAGGEQYF. In DNA, the CDR3 is TGCGCCAGCAGCTTGTTGGGACTAGCGGGAGGCGAGCAGTACTTC. Based on the CDR3 plus reference TRBV5-1 and TRBJ2-7, the full variable domain is KAGVTQTPRYLIKTRGQQVTLSCSPISGHRSVSWYQQTPGQGLQFLFEYFSETQRNKGNFPGRFSGRQFSNSRSEMNVSTLELGDSALYLCASSLLGLAGGEQYFGPGTRLTVT.

V and J are TRBV29-1 and TRBJ1-3; D uncertain. The CDR3 consists of 15 residues. CDR1 is SQVTM, CDR2 ANQGSEA, per germline. Deletions cut 6 bases from V and 0 bases from J, with 15 bases between. The DNA of the CDR3 is TGCAGCGTACGGGATCCCGGTAGCTCTGGAAACACCATATATTTT. Amino acid sequence: CSVRDPGSSGNTIYF. Using reference TRBV29-1 and TRBJ1-3 for the parts outside the CDR3, the full variable domain is SAVISQKPSRDICQRGTSLTIQCQVDSQVTMMFWYRQQPGQSLTLIATANQGSEATYESGFVIDKFPISRPNLTFSTLTVSNMSPEDSSIYLCSVRDPGSSGNTIYFGEGSWLTVV.

This clone was detected only a few times. The J gene is TRBJ2-5, the V gene TRBV18, with 9 bases that match TRBD1. V gave up 4 bases and J gave up 5 bases; unmatched junction bases: 5. The CDR3 has 14 residues. CDR1 and CDR2 (germline): KGHSH, LQKENI. CDR3 sequence: CASSLGQGRETQYF. The CDR3 DNA reads as TGTGCCAGCTCACTGGGACAGGGAAGGGAGACCCAGTACTTC.

The chain uses TRBV7-8 and TRBJ2-1, with 8 nucleotides matching TRBD2. CDR1 and CDR2 (germline): SGHVS, FQNEAQ. Unmatched junction bases numbered 11, after V lost 5 bases and J lost 5 bases. This CDR3 spans 16 amino acids. CDR3 residues: CASSRASGRLNNEQFF. DNA for the CDR3: TGTGCCAGCAGCCGAGCTAGCGGGCGACTAAACAATGAGCAGTTCTTC.

Concerning this clone itself: Different DNA sequences within this sample yield the same CDR3. The chain employs TRBV18 and TRBJ2-1; D perhaps matches TRBD1 (5 bases). The CDR3 has 14 amino acids. Deletions cut 3 bases from V and 3 bases from J, with 9 bases between. Germline CDR1 and CDR2: KGHSH and LQKENI. The CDR3 DNA is TGTGCCAGCTCACCGGGGCAGGGCTACAATGAGCAGTTCTTC. Encoded protein: CASSPGQGYNEQFF.

The rearrangement links TRBV7-9 to TRBJ2-7, with no clear D. Per the germline V gene, CDR1 is SEHNR and CDR2 is FQNEAQ (reference sequence). This CDR3 contains 13 residues. V dropped 3 bases and J dropped 3 bases, with 9 bases sitting between them. The DNA of the CDR3 is TGTGCCAGCAGCTTGCCAGGATACTACGAGCAGTACTTC. Translating gives CASSLPGYYEQYF.

The rearrangement uses TRBV24-1 and TRBJ2-7; D gene ambiguous. Trimming removed 5 bases from V and 2 bases from J, with 9 bases in between. The CDR3 totals 13 residues. CDR1 and CDR2 from the germline V gene are KGHDR and SFDVKD. The CDR3 loop reads CATSGAGTYEQYF. The CDR3 DNA reads TGTGCCACCAGTGGGGCTGGTACCTACGAGCAGTACTTC.

V gene TRBV5-1 combines with J gene TRBJ2-1; 8 bases line up with TRBD2. This CDR3 comprises 17 residues. Unmatched junction bases numbered 17, after V lost 0 bases and J lost 12 bases. Germline assignment: CDR1 SGHRS and CDR2 YFSETQ. CDR3 bases: TGCGCCAGCAGCTTGGCCGAGTCGGGAGGGATCGCTAAGGGGCAGTTCTTC. Protein sequence: CASSLAESGGIAKGQFF.

The count of this clone is one. This chain connects TRBV24-1 to TRBJ2-1; D is undetermined. The germline V gene has CDR1 KGHDR and CDR2 SFDVKD. CDR3 length: 12 residues. V lost 1 base, J lost 7 bases, and 4 bases lay in between. In DNA, the CDR3 is TGTGCCACCAGTGATTTCAGGAATGAGCAGTTCTTC. Its protein product is CATSDFRNEQFF.

The V and J genes are TRBV29-1 and TRBJ2-1, with TRBD2 matching 14 bases. V shed 6 bases and J 8 bases; nucleotides not matched to a gene: 6. The V gene's germline CDR1 is SQVTM and CDR2 ANQGSEA. The CDR3 is 14 amino acids. CDR3 DNA: TGCAGCGTCTGGGGACTAGCGGGAGTCTATGAGCAGTTCTTC. Translating it yields CSVWGLAGVYEQFF.

The chain has TRBV27 and TRBJ1-5; 8 nucleotides match TRBD1. The CDR3 covers 14 residues. Germline V gene sequence: CDR1 MNHEY, CDR2 SMNVEV (reference sequence). The V and J ends lost 6 bases and 7 bases, in that order; junction bases with no gene match: 8. CDR3: CASRKQGGGQPQHF. CDR3 nucleotide sequence: TGTGCCAGCAGAAAACAGGGGGGAGGACAGCCCCAGCATTTT.

This chain uses TRBV19 with TRBJ1-4; tentative D call: TRBD1 (6 bases). The V end lost 4 bases, the J end lost 5 bases, and 14 bases lay between the germline ends. CDR1 LNHDA and CDR2 SQIVND come from the germline V gene (reference sequence). The CDR3 sequence is 15 residues long. In DNA form, the CDR3 reads TGTGCCAGTAGTACCGACAGGTTGGGAAATGAAAAACTGTTTTTT. It encodes CASSTDRLGNEKLFF.